This entry is about one T cell receptor beta chain. It lacks a known antigen. No much larger clonotype is one base removed from it; base qualities were not supplied. Other nucleotide sequences in the sample specify the same CDR3. These data belong to a study of shared clonotypes between healthy human individuals (dated by TCRdb to the early 2020s). Regarding the complete study: The cohort included a few men and a couple of women between 18 and 49 years of age. For each donor, CD4 naive and CD4 memory were each run on three plates, CD8 naive on two plates, and CD8 memory on one plate. Blood TCR repertoires of about five healthy adults were deeply sequenced to estimate repertoire size and the extent of clonotype sharing between individuals. To increase sequencing depth and limit assay-specific biases, different laboratories used diverse techniques to prepare libraries and sequence TCR repertoires. Between about 0.8 and 8.9 billion PBMCs per donor were obtained by leukapheresis. Study-wide findings and limitations: Because the study included only a small number of donors, the genetic and exposure-history diversity represented was limited. Only blood was sampled, and tissue TCR repertoires likely differ from those in blood. Pairwise subsampling led to the expectation that sequencing depth would affect the degree of clonotype sharing among donors. Naive subsets generally had larger estimated clonotype richness than memory subsets did. Across a handful of donors, roughly 5.1% of naive CD4, roughly 3.5% of naive CD8, roughly 2.2% of memory CD4, and 0.3% to 0.45% of memory CD8 clonotypes were shared. Even with the large sequencing depth, rarefaction of the sorted-subset datasets indicated that sequencing was incomplete. Compared with non-shared clonotypes, clonotypes shared by all four sorted-subset donors had higher generation probabilities.

Using the deep immunoSEQ assay, TCR CDR3 regions were amplified from genomic DNA by multiplex PCR. For each cell subset, the extracted genomic DNA was distributed evenly across all wells of several immunoSEQ 96-well plates, and each plate served as one replicate. Each replicate PCR for sorted subsets received around 200 ng genomic DNA, equal to around 32,000 T cell genomes. The purified libraries were quantified using a Qubit 3.0 fluorometer, sized with a Bioanalyzer 2100, and then quantified again using the KAPA Library Quantification kit. Every immunoSEQ 96-well plate was sequenced on a dedicated single-read 150-cycle Illumina NextSeq 550 flow cell. Per the original workflow: Because only junctional sequences without quality scores were contained in the immunoSEQ output, filtering matching that applied to full-length reads could not be performed. To assign V/J genes and CDR3, sequences were annotated against IMGT germline references using PyIR, a Python wrapper for IgBLAST v1.9. Reads with weak V/J assignments (E-value above 1e-6), missing CDR3, stop codons, out-of-frame junctions, or ambiguous translated residues were removed. V3J clonotypes were defined as sequences sharing the same inferred V gene, J gene, and CDR3 amino acid sequence. Percentage overlap between repertoires was computed as shared unique clonotypes divided by the size of the smaller repertoire. Repertoire richness was assessed with RTK rarefaction, the Chao1 estimator, and Recon v2.1 estimates of unobserved clonotypes. Generation probabilities for all TCRbeta clonotypes obtained by the gDNA method from a handful of donors were computed using OLGA. Held by TCRdb, this immuneACCESS table contains in-frame sequences only and omits some clones. Under half of the omission traces to an unresolved V gene where checked; the cause of the rest is unknown. The DNA was the basis for D and trimming; V, J and clone size are from that table. This sample lists 2.5 million or so clones; around nine tenths were detected once. The ten biggest clones cover around 0.15% of the sample.

Healthy HIV-negative adults with no recently reported acute infections or vaccinations were included as donors. All donors were Caucasian adults living in Nashville, Tennessee, USA. CD4+ T cells were enriched by magnetic negative selection; naive cells were then positively selected on CD45RA, and the negative fraction formed the memory subset. Blood was obtained by leukapheresis, after which PBMCs were separated by Ficoll-Histopaque density gradient centrifugation and cryopreserved in liquid nitrogen vapor phase. Purity and quantity of every magnetically sorted T cell population were checked by analytical flow cytometry. Each sorted fraction had its genomic DNA isolated and then quantified by UV absorbance on a Nanodrop 2000c. The CDR3, cysteine through phenylalanine, is 13 amino acids long. Only CDR3 DNA remains: 39 bases, in frame from the first base. The germline V and J ends show losses of 4 bases and 4 bases respectively, and no gene match explains 3 bases of the junction. The germline V gene yields MGHDK for CDR1 and SYGVNS for CDR2.

The clonotype originates from a man aged 18 to 30 in good health. The source material was naive CD4+ T cells sorted from blood. Sample cell subset or site, as interpreted from the label and publication: CD45RA+ positively selected. The rearrangement joined TRBV25-1 to TRBJ1-2; 7 nucleotides in the junction match TRBD1. This receptor carries the CDR3 CASSGGTAYGYTF. The DNA sequence reads TGTGCCAGCAGTGGGGGGACAGCCTATGGCTACACCTTC.